A single sample is the source of the 2 T cell receptor beta chains below, sequenced in a study of blood T cell repertoires in COVID-19. This table comes from immunoSEQ multiplex PCR, and its TCRdb copy is limited to in-frame clones, with some not included. The data contain around 190,000 clones, about 88% of them singletons. Sequencing was done on a sample of PBMCs or T cells enriched from blood (not recorded which). The receptors shown here come from a woman between 25 and 40 years old who had recovered from COVID-19.

This chain links TRBV5-5 with TRBJ1-4; 7 bases fit TRBD1. Germline CDR1 reads SGHKS; CDR2 reads YYEKEE (reference sequence). CDR3 length equals 14 residues. Losses at the gene ends were 4 bases for V and 6 bases for J; bases not matched to a gene: 6. The CDR3 DNA sequence: TGTGCCAGCAGCCCGACAGGGCGCCATGAAAAACTGTTTTTT. Translated: CASSPTGRHEKLFF.

The chain is built from TRBV5-4 and TRBJ2-1, with a possible D match to TRBD2 (5 bases). The CDR3 runs 13 residues. Trimming pared 2 bases from V and 10 bases from J, leaving 13 bases between. CDR1 is SGHNT and CDR2 is YYREEE in the germline V gene (reference sequence). In nucleotides, the CDR3 is TGTGCCAGCAGCTTTGACTACCCGGAGGAGCAGTTCTTC. This sequence encodes CASSFDYPEEQFF.